The clone carrying this T cell receptor (beta chain) was seen more than once but under ten times. Its matching antigen is unknown. This sample stems from a study of regulatory T cells in long-lasting Graves disease. Building of the TCR beta libraries involved iRepertoire HTBI primers and Arm-PCR of CDR3 regions. Each CDR3 protein is one row after TCRdb ran MiXCR on the multiplex PCR reads. The sample yields approximately 690,000 distinct CDR3 sequences, about 30% seen once. Trimming pared 3 bases from V and 8 bases from J, leaving 16 bases between. Germline lookup yields CDR1 LNHDA and CDR2 SQIVND (reference sequence). This CDR3 is built from 14 residues. Study outcomes and limitations: Blood alone, not thyroid tissue, was studied.

Time point described: persistent/refractory GD, antithyroid drugs over 5 years with positive TRAb. Following extraction of RNA from PBMCs, that RNA was used to make the TCR library. Diagnoses of Graves' disease were made by American Thyroid Association guidelines. This specimen consisted of peripheral blood mononuclear cells (PBMCs), obtained when the disease was refractory, from a patient treated with antithyroid drugs. The rearrangement joins TRBV19 to TRBJ1-2; D gene uncertain. This sequence originates from a female donor with Graves disease. CDR3 sequence reads: CASSMPGIMEGYTF. The CDR3 DNA sequence: TGTGCCAGTAGTATGCCGGGGATCATGGAAGGCTACACCTTC.